The 7 T cell receptor beta chains below were found in one sample sequenced in a study of PD-L1 blockade in urothelial cancer. The table came from immunoSEQ multiplex PCR; TCRdb's copy has only in-frame clones and leaves some out. The data contain around 110,000 clones, 75% to 90% of them singletons. Time point given: peripheral blood 6 weeks after treatment start. The sequencing used PBMCs, collected around atezolizumab (anti-PD-L1) treatment. All receptors derive from a man between 60 and 75 years old with urothelial cancer.

The genes are TRBV28 and TRBJ1-2, with 8 bases matching TRBD1. The CDR3 is 12 residues long. Germline-derived CDR1 and CDR2 are MDHEN and SYDVKM. V gave up 2 bases and J gave up 8 bases; unmatched junction bases: 1. CDR3 loop: CASSLPGGGYTF. The DNA of the CDR3 is TGTGCCAGCAGTTTACCAGGGGGCGGCTACACCTTC.

CDR3 coding DNA: TGTGCCAGCAGTTTAGCGGGAGCGTGGACCGGGGAGCTGTTTTTT. Encoded protein: CASSLAGAWTGELFF. The V and J genes are TRBV28 and TRBJ2-2, with TRBD2 matching 7 bases. The junction had 5 bases not matched to a gene; V was cut back by 2 bases and J by 5 bases. Germline V gene data show CDR1 as MDHEN and CDR2 as SYDVKM. The CDR3 length is 15 residues.

The V call is TRBV7-8, the J call TRBJ1-5; 7 bases align to TRBD1. CDR1 SGHVS and CDR2 FQNEAQ come from the germline V gene. Unmatched junction bases numbered 10, after V lost 4 bases and J lost 1 base. The CDR3 has 17 amino acids. CDR3 DNA: TGTGCCAGCAGCTCGGGAACAGGGGCCAGGAGCAATCAGCCCCAGCATTTT. Encoded protein: CASSSGTGARSNQPQHF. Looking up the rest from reference TRBV7-8 and TRBJ1-5 gives the full variable domain: GAGVSQSPRYKVAKRGQDVALRCDPISGHVSLFWYQQALGQGPEFLTYFQNEAQLDKSGLPSDRFFAERPEGSVSTLKIQRTQQEDSAVYLCASSSGTGARSNQPQHFGDGTRLSIL.

The chain combines TRBV19 with TRBJ2-5; 9 nucleotides line up with TRBD2. The CDR3 length is 15 residues. Germline V gene lookup returns CDR1 LNHDA and CDR2 SQIVND (reference sequence). The V and J ends lost 5 bases and 2 bases, in that order; junction bases with no gene match: 6. DNA for the CDR3: TGTGCCAGTAGTCGAGCTAGCGGGACTCAAGAGACCCAGTACTTC. Protein sequence: CASSRASGTQETQYF. Looking up the rest from reference TRBV19 and TRBJ2-5 gives the full variable domain: DGGITQSPKYLFRKEGQNVTLSCEQNLNHDAMYWYRQDPGQGLRLIYYSQIVNDFQKGDIAEGYSVSREKKESFPLTVTSAQKNPTAFYLCASSRASGTQETQYFGPGTRLLVL.

This chain uses TRBV5-1 with TRBJ2-1; 7 bases fit TRBD2. Trimming took 2 bases from V and 4 from J; bases not matched to a gene: 6. The CDR3 runs to 15 residues. Germline V gives CDR1 SGHRS, CDR2 YFSETQ. CDR3 sequence: CASSFGGGPYNEQFF. The CDR3 bases are TGCGCCAGCAGCTTTGGGGGAGGGCCATACAATGAGCAGTTCTTC.

The V and J genes are TRBV28 and TRBJ1-4, with D tentatively TRBD1 (5 bases). Per germline, CDR1 MDHEN and CDR2 SYDVKM. V gave up 0 bases and J gave up 3 bases, with 8 bases separating them. The length of the CDR3 is 15 residues. DNA of the CDR3: TGTGCCAGCAGTTTATGGCAGGGTGCTAATGAAAAACTGTTTTTT. Translation: CASSLWQGANEKLFF.

The chain recombines TRBV19 with TRBJ2-5, with D hard to call. V was pared by 4 bases and J by 2 bases, with 2 bases between. The CDR3 contains 11 residues. Germline V gene sequence: CDR1 LNHDA, CDR2 SQIVND (reference sequence). DNA of the CDR3: TGTGCCAGTAGTACTCAAGAGACCCAGTACTTC. This codes for CASSTQETQYF.